Listed here are 14 T cell receptor beta chains from one sample, sequenced in a study of molecular identifiers for immune sequencing clone quantification. TCRdb re-called the PCR reads with MiXCR, one entry per CDR3 protein. The sample holds 62,000 or so distinct CDR3 sequences; 18% are singletons and the top ten take approximately 1.5%. Sequenced input: naive CD8+ T cells from blood, with Jurkat cell RNA spiked in. As for subset: FACS-sorted CD8+CD4-CCR7+CD45RA+ naive T cells. These receptors all stem from a human donor in good health. Some libraries in this study had Jurkat cell RNA spiked in.

This clonotype was observed at least ten times. The CDR3 is CASTDGLVSYEQYF. As DNA, the CDR3 is TGTGCCAGCACCGACGGGCTAGTTAGCTACGAGCAGTACTTC. The chain joins TRBV7-2 to TRBJ2-7, with D unresolved. The CDR3 runs 14 residues. CDR1 is SGHTA and CDR2 is FQGNSA in the germline V gene. Trimming took off 7 bases at V and 3 bases at J, with 16 bases between the two ends.

Many counts were recorded for this clonotype. This chain links TRBV12-3 or TRBV12-4 with TRBJ2-7, with TRBD2 matching over 7 bases. Unmatched junction bases numbered 7, after V lost 5 bases and J lost 0 bases. This CDR3 contains 15 residues. The CDR3 sequence is CASSGASGISYEQYF. The CDR3 region has the DNA TGTGCCAGCAGTGGTGCCAGCGGGATCTCCTACGAGCAGTACTTC.

As regards this clonotype: The conserved phenylalanine or tryptophan is not found at the CDR3 terminus, so this likely reflects a read error. The DNA is left out, because the CDR3 cannot be placed on it with certainty; the CDR3 is given as TCRdb lists it. V usage is TRBV7-8 and J usage is TRBJ2-3; the table's TRBD1 call for D was not verified on the DNA. Germline V lookup: CDR1 SGHVS, CDR2 FQNEAQ. The CDR3 region is 17 residues in length, termini included. CDR3 in amino acids: CASSPPDRGWGTDTRYL.

This clonotype has ten or more counts. The genes are TRBV11-2 and TRBJ2-2; either TRBD1 or TRBD2 may supply D (5 bases each). The CDR3 has 16 residues. Trimming shortened V by 1 base and J by 4 bases, and 13 bases separated the two germline ends. Looked up from germline, CDR1 is SGHAT and CDR2 is FQNNGV. The DNA for the CDR3 is TGTGCCAGCAGCTTAGGAACGGGACGCGGCACCGGGGAGCTGTTTTTT. Its translation: CASSLGTGRGTGELFF.

The sample holds a few counts of this clonotype. This may arise from a read error, as a much more abundant clone is one base away. The chain carries TRBV7-9 and TRBJ2-7; 9 bases agree with TRBD2. This CDR3 is 14 amino acids long. With V trimmed by 4 bases and J by 6 bases, 7 bases remained unmatched. CDR1 and CDR2 from the germline V gene are SEHNR and FQNEAQ (reference sequence). The CDR3 here is CASSSLAGACEQYF. CDR3 in DNA: TGTGCCAGCAGCTCCTTAGCGGGGGCGTGCGAGCAGTACTTC.

At least ten counts were recorded for this clonotype. This chain joins TRBV27 and TRBJ2-6; unclear D gene. Trimming removed 8 bases at V and 2 bases at J, with 4 bases between. This CDR3 contains 12 residues. CDR1 MNHEY and CDR2 SMNVEV come from the germline V gene (reference sequence). CDR3: CASSAGANVLTF. The CDR3 coding sequence is TGTGCCAGCTCCGCTGGGGCCAACGTCCTGACTTTC.

This clonotype was picked up one time. Germline is not matched at one junction end, which may reflect a read error. The rearrangement joins TRBV6-2 or TRBV6-3 to TRBJ2-2, with D possibly matching TRBD2 (7 bases). Germline-derived CDR1 and CDR2 are MNHEY and SVGEGT. The CDR3 is made up of 19 amino acids. The CDR3 coding sequence is TGTGCCAGCAGAATACAGGAATCCCAATCTAGGTTGAACACCGGGGGGCTGCTTTTT. Encoded protein: CASRIQESQSRLNTGGLLF.

On this clonotype: A read error may explain this, as a much larger clone is one base away. The rearrangement links TRBV27 to TRBJ2-7, with 9 positions matching TRBD1. Germline V CDR1 and CDR2: MNHEY, SMNVEV (reference sequence). The CDR3 runs to 14 residues. CDR3 DNA sequence: TGTGCCAGCAGTTCCTCGACAGGGGGGTACGGGCAGTACTTC. Amino acid sequence: CASSSSTGGYGQYF.

This clonotype showed up many times. The gene calls are TRBV12-3 or TRBV12-4 and TRBJ2-3, with 12 bases identical to TRBD2. J gave up 3 bases and V 8 bases, and 6 bases lay outside the gene matches. The CDR3 has 15 amino acids. The CDR3 sequence: CASRLAGVLTDTQYF. The CDR3 DNA reads TGTGCCAGCCGACTAGCGGGAGTCCTGACAGATACGCAGTATTTT.

This clonotype has a count of ten or more. This chain links TRBV20-1 with TRBJ2-1, with 7 positions matching TRBD2. The CDR3 extends over 15 amino acids. Unmatched junction bases numbered 6, after V lost 0 bases and J lost 4 bases. The germline gives CDR1 DFQATT, CDR2 SNEGSKA (reference sequence). CDR3 residues: CSAREPGLNYNEQFF. As DNA, the CDR3 is TGCAGTGCTAGAGAACCGGGACTAAATTACAATGAGCAGTTCTTC.

As for this clonotype: A read error may explain this, as a much larger clone is one base away. The chain links TRBV30 to TRBJ1-3; the D is unclear. V shed 4 bases and J shed 1 base, with 14 bases lying between them. Germline V gives CDR1 GTSNPN, CDR2 SVGIG (reference sequence). CDR3 length equals 15 residues. The CDR3: CAWTPDGKSGNTIYF. CDR3 sequence (DNA): TGTGCCTGGACCCCGGACGGAAAATCTGGAAACACCATATATTTT.

This clonotype was recorded at least ten times. The chain employs TRBV28 and TRBJ2-3; D ambiguous. V was trimmed by 6 bases and J by 2 bases, leaving 9 bases between them. This CDR3 is built from 13 residues. CDR1 is MDHEN, CDR2 SYDVKM, per germline. CDR3 sequence (DNA): TGTGCCAGCAGCCTCTCTTACACAGATACGCAGTATTTT. Translated: CASSLSYTDTQYF.

This clonotype occurred many times. This chain joins TRBV27 and TRBJ2-2, with TRBD2 identical over 12 bases. The CDR3 spans 16 residues. Germline loops: CDR1 MNHEY, CDR2 SMNVEV (reference sequence). V shed 5 bases, J shed 7 bases, and the junction held 8 bases outside the gene matches. CDR3 protein: CASSPLAGGPGGELFF. CDR3 nucleotide sequence: TGTGCCAGCAGTCCCCTAGCGGGAGGGCCCGGCGGGGAGCTGTTTTTT.

On this clonotype itself: An end of the junction does not agree with germline; a read error may underlie this. This chain connects TRBV7-2 to TRBJ2-3; 11 bases match TRBD2. The V gene's germline CDR1 is SGHTA and CDR2 FQGNSA. CDR3 length: 18 residues. CDR3 residues: CASSEISGRAFGADMQYF. The DNA of the CDR3 is TGTGCCAGCAGCGAGATTAGCGGGAGGGCCTTTGGGGCAGATATGCAGTATTTT.